This T cell receptor beta chain was recovered during a study of blood T cells in healthy people across ages. Study-wide results and caveats: Higher naive T cell percentage went strongly together with higher TCR beta diversity.

About this clonotype itself: Its antigen is not identified.

Next came a second PCR, run for about 6 to 11 cycles, which used a sample-barcoded 5' primer along with a J-beta primer mix. A tag from a template-switch adaptor with 12 random nucleotides marked each cDNA molecule. Using its own MiXCR run on the 5' RACE reads, TCRdb lists one record per CDR3 protein. The data hold about 2 million distinct CDR3 sequences, with 49% observed a single time. The sample taken for sequencing was blood. The sequence was collected from a woman in her 40s in good health.

The CDR3 DNA sequence: TGCGCCAGCAGCCAAGATCGAAATGAAAAACTGTTTTTT. Residues: CASSQDRNEKLFF. This chain links TRBV4-1 with TRBJ1-4; the D is unclear. The CDR3 covers 13 residues. Germline CDR1 and CDR2: MGHRA and YSYEKL. The V gene lost 0 bases and the J gene lost 5 bases, with 4 bases spanning the gap.